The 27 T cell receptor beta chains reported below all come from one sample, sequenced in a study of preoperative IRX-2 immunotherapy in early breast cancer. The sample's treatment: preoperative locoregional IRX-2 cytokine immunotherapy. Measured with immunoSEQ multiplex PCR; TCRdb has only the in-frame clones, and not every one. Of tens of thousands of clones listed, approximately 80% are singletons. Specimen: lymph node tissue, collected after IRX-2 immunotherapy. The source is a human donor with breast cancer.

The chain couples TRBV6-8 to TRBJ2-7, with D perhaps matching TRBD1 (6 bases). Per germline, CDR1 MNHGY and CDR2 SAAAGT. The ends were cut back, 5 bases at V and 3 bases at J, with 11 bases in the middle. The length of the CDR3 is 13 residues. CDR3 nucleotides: TGTGCCAGCAGTCTAGGGGGAGTCTACGAGCAGTACGTC. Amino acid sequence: CASSLGGVYEQYV.

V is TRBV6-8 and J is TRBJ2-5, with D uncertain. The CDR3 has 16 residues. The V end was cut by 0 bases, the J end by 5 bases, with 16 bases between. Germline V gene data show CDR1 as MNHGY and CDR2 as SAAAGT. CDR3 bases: TGTGCCAGCAGTTACTCGACTGGCCCTGGGTACGAGACCCAGTACTTC. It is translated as CASSYSTGPGYETQYF.

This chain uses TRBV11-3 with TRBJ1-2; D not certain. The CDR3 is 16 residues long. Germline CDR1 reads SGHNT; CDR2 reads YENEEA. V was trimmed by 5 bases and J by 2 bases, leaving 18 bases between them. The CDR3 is CASSPVRLDPNYGYTF. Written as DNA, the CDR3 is TGTGCCAGCAGCCCGGTGAGATTAGACCCAAACTATGGCTACACCTTC.

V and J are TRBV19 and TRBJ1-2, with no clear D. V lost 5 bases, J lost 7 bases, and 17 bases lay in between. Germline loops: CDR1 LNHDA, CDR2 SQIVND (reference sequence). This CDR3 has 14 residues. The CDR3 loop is CASSFQRALGGYTF. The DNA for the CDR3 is TGTGCCAGTAGTTTTCAAAGGGCTCTGGGTGGCTACACCTTC. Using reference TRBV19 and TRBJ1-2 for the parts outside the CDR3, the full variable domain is DGGITQSPKYLFRKEGQNVTLSCEQNLNHDAMYWYRQDPGQGLRLIYYSQIVNDFQKGDIAEGYSVSREKKESFPLTVTSAQKNPTAFYLCASSFQRALGGYTFGSGTRLTVV.

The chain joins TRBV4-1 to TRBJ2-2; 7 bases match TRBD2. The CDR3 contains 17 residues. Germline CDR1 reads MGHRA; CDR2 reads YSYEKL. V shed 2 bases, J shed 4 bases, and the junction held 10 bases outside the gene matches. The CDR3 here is CASSQRLARQGTGELFF. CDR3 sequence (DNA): TGCGCCAGCAGCCAAAGACTAGCCAGGCAGGGCACCGGGGAGCTGTTTTTT.

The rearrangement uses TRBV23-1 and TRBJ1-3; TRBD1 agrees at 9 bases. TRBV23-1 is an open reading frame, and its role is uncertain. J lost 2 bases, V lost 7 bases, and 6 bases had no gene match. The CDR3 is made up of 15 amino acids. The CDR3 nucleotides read TGCGCCAGCACACACTGGACAGGGGCTGGAAACACCATATATTTT. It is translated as CASTHWTGAGNTIYF.

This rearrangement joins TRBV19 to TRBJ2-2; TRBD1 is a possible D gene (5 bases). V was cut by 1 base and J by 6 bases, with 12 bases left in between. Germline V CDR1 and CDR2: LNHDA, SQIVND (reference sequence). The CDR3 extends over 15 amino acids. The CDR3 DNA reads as TGTGCCAGTAGTATAGGAACCAGGGTGCCCGGGGAGCTGTTTTTT. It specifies CASSIGTRVPGELFF. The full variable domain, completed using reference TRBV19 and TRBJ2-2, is DGGITQSPKYLFRKEGQNVTLSCEQNLNHDAMYWYRQDPGQGLRLIYYSQIVNDFQKGDIAEGYSVSREKKESFPLTVTSAQKNPTAFYLCASSIGTRVPGELFFGEGSRLTVL.

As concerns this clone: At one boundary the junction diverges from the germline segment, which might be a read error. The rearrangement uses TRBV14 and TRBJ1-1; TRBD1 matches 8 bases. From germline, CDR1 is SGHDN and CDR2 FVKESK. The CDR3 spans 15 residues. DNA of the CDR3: TGTGCCAGCAGCGGACGGACAGGGACTAACACCGAAGCTTTCTTT. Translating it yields CASSGRTGTNTEAFF.

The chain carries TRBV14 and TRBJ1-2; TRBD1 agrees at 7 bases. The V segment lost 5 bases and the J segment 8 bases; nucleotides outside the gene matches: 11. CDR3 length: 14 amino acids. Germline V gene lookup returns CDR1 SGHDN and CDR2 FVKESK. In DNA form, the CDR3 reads TGTGCCAGCAGCGGGTCTTATTACAGGGGCGGCTACACCTTC. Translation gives CASSGSYYRGGYTF. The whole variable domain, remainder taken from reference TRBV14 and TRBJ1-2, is EAGVTQFPSHSVIEKGQTVTLRCDPISGHDNLYWYRRVMGKEIKFLLHFVKESKQDESGMPNNRFLAERTGGTYSTLKVQPAELEDSGVYFCASSGSYYRGGYTFGSGTRLTVV.

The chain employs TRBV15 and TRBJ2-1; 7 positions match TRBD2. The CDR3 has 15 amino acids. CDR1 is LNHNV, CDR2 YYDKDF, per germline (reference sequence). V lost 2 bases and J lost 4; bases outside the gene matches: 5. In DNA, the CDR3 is TGTGCCACCAGCAGATCAGCGGGGATGTACAATGAGCAGTTCTTC. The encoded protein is CATSRSAGMYNEQFF.

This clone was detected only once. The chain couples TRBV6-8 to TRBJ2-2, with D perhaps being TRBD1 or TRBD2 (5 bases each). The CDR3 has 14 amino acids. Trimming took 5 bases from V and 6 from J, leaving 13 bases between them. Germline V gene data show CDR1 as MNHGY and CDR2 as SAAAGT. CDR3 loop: CASSVQLGPGELFF. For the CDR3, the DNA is TGTGCCAGCAGTGTTCAACTGGGACCCGGGGAGCTGTTTTTT.

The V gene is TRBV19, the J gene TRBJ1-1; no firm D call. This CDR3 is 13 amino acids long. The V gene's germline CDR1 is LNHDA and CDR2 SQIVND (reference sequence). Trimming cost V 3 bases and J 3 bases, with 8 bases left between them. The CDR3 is CASSMSSYTEAFF. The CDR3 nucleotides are TGTGCCAGTAGTATGTCGTCGTACACTGAAGCTTTCTTT.

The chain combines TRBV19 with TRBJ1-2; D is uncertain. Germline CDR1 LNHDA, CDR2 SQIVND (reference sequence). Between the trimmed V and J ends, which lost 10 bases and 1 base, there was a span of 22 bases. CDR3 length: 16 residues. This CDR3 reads CATAGIDNAFNYGYTF. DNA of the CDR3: TGTGCCACCGCGGGGATAGACAATGCCTTTAACTATGGCTACACCTTC.

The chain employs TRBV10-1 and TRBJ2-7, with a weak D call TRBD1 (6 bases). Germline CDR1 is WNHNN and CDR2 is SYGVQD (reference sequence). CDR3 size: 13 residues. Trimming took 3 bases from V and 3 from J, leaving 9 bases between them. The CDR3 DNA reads TGCGCCAGCAGTGACCAGGGGAACTACGAGCAGTACTTC. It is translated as CASSDQGNYEQYF.

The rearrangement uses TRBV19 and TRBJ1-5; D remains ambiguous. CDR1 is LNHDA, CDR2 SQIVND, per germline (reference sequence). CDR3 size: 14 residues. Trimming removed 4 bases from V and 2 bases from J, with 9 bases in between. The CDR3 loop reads CASSTARGNQPQHF. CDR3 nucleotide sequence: TGTGCCAGTAGTACGGCAAGGGGCAATCAGCCCCAGCATTTT. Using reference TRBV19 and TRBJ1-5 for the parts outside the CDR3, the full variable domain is DGGITQSPKYLFRKEGQNVTLSCEQNLNHDAMYWYRQDPGQGLRLIYYSQIVNDFQKGDIAEGYSVSREKKESFPLTVTSAQKNPTAFYLCASSTARGNQPQHFGDGTRLSIL.

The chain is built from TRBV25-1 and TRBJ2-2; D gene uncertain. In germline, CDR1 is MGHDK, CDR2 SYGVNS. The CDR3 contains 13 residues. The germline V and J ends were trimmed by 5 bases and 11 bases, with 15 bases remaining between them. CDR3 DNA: TGTGCCAGCAGTAGGCTAGGGATCGGAGAGCTGTTTTTT. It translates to CASSRLGIGELFF.

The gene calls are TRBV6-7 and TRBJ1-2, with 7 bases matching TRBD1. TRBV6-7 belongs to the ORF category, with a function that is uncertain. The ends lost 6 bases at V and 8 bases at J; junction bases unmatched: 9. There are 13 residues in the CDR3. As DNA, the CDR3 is TGTGCCAGCAGGGAGGGGACAGATGGAGGCTACACCTTC. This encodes CASREGTDGGYTF.

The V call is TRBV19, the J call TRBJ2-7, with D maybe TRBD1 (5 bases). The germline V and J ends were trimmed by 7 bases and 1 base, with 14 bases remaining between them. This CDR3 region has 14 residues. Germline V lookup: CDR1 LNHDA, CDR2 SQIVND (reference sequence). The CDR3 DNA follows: TGTGCCAGTAAAACGACAGCGACTTCCTACGAGCAGTACTTC. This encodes CASKTTATSYEQYF.

CDR3 protein: CASSLPLAGANVLTF. In nucleotides, the CDR3 is TGTGCCAGCAGTTTACCCCTCGCTGGGGCCAACGTCCTGACTTTC. This chain joins TRBV28 and TRBJ2-6; no clear D gene. V was clipped by 2 bases and J by 2 bases, with 7 bases between them. This CDR3 is 15 amino acids long. Per germline, CDR1 MDHEN and CDR2 SYDVKM.

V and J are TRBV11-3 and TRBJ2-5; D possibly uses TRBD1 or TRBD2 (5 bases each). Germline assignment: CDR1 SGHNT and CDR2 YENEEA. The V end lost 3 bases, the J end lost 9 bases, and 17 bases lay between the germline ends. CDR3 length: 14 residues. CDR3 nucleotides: TGTGCCAGCAGCTTGAGGGGATCGAAAGGGGCCCAGTACTTC. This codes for CASSLRGSKGAQYF.

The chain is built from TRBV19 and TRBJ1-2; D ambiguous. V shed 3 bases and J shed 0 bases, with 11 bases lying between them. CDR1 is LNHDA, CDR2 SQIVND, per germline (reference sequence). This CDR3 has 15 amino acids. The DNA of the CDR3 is TGTGCCAGTAGTATCTCGAACACCCCTAACTATGGCTACACCTTC. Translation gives CASSISNTPNYGYTF.

This chain's CDR3 is CASSTRDRMSAGANVLTF. The CDR3 DNA follows: TGTGCCAGTAGTACCCGGGACAGAATGTCGGCTGGGGCCAACGTCCTGACTTTC. The chain employs TRBV19 and TRBJ2-6; 7 bases align to TRBD1. The CDR3 length is 18 residues. Germline trimming cut 4 bases from V and 2 bases from J; bases unmatched to any gene: 11. Germline V gives CDR1 LNHDA, CDR2 SQIVND (reference sequence).

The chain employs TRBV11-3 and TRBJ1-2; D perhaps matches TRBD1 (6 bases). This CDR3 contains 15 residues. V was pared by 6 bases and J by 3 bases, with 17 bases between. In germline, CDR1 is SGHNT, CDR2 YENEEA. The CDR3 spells CASSPYGTQDYGYTF. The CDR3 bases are TGTGCCAGCAGTCCCTATGGGACACAGGACTATGGCTACACCTTC.

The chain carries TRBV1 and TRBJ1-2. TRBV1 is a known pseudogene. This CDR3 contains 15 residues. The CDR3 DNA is TGCGCCAGCAGCCGAGTTGAGCTGGAAACCCGCGGCTACACCTTC. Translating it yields CASSRVELETRGYTF.

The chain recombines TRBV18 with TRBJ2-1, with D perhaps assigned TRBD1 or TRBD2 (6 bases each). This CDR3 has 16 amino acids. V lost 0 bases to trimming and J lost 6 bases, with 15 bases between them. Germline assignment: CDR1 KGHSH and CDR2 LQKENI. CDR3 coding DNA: TGTGCCAGCTCACCACCGTCTGGGGGGCGGGGCAATGAGCAGTTCTTC. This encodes CASSPPSGGRGNEQFF.

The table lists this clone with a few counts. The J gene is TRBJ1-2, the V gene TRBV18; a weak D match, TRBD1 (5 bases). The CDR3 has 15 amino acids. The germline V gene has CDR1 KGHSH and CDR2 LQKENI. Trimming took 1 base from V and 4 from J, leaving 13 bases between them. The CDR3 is CASSPQARVGYGYTF. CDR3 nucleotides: TGTGCCAGCTCACCACAGGCCAGGGTCGGCTATGGCTACACCTTC.

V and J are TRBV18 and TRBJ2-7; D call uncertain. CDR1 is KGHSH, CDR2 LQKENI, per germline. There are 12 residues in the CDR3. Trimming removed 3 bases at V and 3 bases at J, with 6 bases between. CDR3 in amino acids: CASSPWGYEQYF. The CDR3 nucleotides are TGTGCCAGCTCACCCTGGGGCTACGAGCAGTACTTC.